This T cell receptor beta chain was sequenced in a study of T-cell memory formation after mild COVID-19. Study details: In these data, TCR clusters were largely donor specific. Study results and caveats: Contracting clones from day 15 to 85 showed balanced CD4/CD8; later expanders favored CD4+. The main location of contracting CD4+ clones was CM and EM, and that of contracting CD8+ clones was EMRA. SARS-CoV-2 specificity was not confirmed for second-wave clones peaking on day 37.

TCRdb used MiXCR to reprocess the 5' RACE reads, holding one entry per CDR3 protein. The sample includes fewer than 300,000 distinct CDR3 sequences, around 17% of them seen just once. There are a few counts of this clonotype. The target antigen is unknown. CDR1 and CDR2 (germline): KGHSH, LQKENI. V shed 3 bases, J shed 0 bases, and the junction held 0 bases outside the gene matches. This CDR3 has 15 residues. This chain links TRBV18 with TRBJ1-5, with 9 bases aligning to TRBD1. Sample: PBMCs or a T cell subset sorted from them (not recorded which). This sequence was found in a man aged 18 to 35 who had mild COVID-19 (a few samples of this study predate the infection). Cell type and time point are not known. The CDR3 reads CASSPGQGSNQPQHF. The CDR3 nucleotides are TGTGCCAGCTCACCGGGACAGGGTAGCAATCAGCCCCAGCATTTT.